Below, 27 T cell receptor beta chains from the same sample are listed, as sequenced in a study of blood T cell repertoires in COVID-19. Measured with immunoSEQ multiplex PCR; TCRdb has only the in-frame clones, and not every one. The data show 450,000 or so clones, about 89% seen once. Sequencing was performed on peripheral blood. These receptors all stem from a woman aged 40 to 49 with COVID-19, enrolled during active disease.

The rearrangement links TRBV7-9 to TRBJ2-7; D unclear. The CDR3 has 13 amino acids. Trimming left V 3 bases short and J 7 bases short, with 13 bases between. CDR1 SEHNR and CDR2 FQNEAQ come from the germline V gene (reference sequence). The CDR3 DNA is TGTGCCAGCAGCTTCCCGCCGCAACAAGAGCAGTACTTC. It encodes CASSFPPQQEQYF.

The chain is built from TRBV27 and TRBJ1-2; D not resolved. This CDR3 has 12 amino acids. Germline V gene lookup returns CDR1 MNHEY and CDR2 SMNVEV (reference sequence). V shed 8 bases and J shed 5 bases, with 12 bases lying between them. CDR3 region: CASGRRLYGYTF. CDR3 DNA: TGTGCCAGCGGCAGGAGGTTGTATGGCTACACCTTC.

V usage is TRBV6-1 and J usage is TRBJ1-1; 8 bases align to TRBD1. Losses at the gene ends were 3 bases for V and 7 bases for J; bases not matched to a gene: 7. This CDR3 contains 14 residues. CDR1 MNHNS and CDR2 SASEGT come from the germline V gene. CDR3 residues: CASSDTLGQGEAFF. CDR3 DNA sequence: TGTGCCAGCAGTGATACACTAGGACAGGGTGAAGCTTTCTTT.

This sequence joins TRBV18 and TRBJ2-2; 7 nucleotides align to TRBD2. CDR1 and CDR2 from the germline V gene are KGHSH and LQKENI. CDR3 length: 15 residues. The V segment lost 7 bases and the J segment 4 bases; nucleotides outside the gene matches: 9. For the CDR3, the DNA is TGTGCCAGCTTACGTCGGAGGGAGGGCACCGGGGAGCTGTTTTTT. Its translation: CASLRRREGTGELFF.

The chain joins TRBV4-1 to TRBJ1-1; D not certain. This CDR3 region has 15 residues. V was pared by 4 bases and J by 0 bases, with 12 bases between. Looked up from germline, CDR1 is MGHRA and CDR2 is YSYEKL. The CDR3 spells CASSRASTVNTEAFF. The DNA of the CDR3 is TGCGCCAGCAGCCGAGCAAGTACAGTGAACACTGAAGCTTTCTTT.

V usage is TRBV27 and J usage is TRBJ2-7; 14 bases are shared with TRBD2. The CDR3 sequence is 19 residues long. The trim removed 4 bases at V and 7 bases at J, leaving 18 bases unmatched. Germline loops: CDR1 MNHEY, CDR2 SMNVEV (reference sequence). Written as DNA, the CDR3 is TGTGCCAGCAGTTCGATTACAACCTGGACTAGCGGGAGGCCGGGGGAGCAGTACTTC. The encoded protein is CASSSITTWTSGRPGEQYF.

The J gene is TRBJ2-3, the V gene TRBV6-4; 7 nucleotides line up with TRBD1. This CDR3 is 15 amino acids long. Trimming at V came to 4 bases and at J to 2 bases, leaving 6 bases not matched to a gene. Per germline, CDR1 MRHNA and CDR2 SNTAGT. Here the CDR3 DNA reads TGTGCCAGCAGTGCCGGGACAGCAGACACAGATACGCAGTATTTT. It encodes CASSAGTADTDTQYF.

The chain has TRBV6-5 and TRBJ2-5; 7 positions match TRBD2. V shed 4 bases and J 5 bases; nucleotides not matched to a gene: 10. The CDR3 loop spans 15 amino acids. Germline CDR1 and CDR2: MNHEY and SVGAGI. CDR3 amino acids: CASSSTSVPYETQYF. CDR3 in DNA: TGTGCCAGCAGTTCAACTAGCGTCCCCTACGAGACCCAGTACTTC.

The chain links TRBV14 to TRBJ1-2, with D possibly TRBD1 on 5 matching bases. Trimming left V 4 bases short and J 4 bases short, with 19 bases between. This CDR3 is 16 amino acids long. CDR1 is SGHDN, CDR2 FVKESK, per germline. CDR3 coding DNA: TGTGCCAGCAGCCGCACGGGGAGGGGCTCGGGCTATGGCTACACCTTC. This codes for CASSRTGRGSGYGYTF.

The CDR3 region is CAWSVQGSASNYGYTF. The CDR3 DNA is TGTGCCTGGAGTGTACAGGGGTCAGCCTCTAACTATGGCTACACCTTC. This chain links TRBV30 with TRBJ1-2, with 7 bases lining up with TRBD1. Germline assignment: CDR1 GTSNPN and CDR2 SVGIG (reference sequence). The junction had 7 bases not matched to a gene; V was cut back by 0 bases and J by 0 bases. The CDR3 spans 16 residues.

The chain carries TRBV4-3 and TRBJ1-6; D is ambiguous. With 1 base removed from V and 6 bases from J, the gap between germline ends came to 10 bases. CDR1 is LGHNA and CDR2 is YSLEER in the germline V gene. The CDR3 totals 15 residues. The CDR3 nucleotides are TGCGCCAGCAGCCAAGCGCAGAAATCTAATTCACCCCTCCACTTT. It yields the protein CASSQAQKSNSPLHF.

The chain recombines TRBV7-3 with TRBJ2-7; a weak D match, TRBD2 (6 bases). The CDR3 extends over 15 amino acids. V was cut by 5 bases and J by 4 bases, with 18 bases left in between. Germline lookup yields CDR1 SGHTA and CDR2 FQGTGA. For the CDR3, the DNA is TGTGCCAGCAGCCTTAATCCAGGGAGGCGGTACGAGCAGTACTTC. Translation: CASSLNPGRRYEQYF.

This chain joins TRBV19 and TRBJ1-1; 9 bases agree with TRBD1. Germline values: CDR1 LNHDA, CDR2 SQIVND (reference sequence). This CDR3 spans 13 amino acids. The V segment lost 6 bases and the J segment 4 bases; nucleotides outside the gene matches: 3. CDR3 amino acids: CASRDRGFTEAFF. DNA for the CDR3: TGTGCCAGTAGGGACAGGGGTTTCACTGAAGCTTTCTTT.

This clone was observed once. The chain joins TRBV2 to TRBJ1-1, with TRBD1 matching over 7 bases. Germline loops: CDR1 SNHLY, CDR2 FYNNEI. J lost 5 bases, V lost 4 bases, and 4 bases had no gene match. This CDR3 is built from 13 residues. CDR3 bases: TGTGCCAGCAGTGGAGACAGGGCTACTGAAGCTTTCTTT. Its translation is CASSGDRATEAFF.

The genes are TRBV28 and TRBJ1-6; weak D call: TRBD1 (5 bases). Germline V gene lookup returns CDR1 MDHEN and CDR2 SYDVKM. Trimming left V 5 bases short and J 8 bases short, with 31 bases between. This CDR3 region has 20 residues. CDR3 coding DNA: TGTGCCAGCAGTCCCAAAAATCGACAGTCTCTTCGCGTTCGGGATTCACCCCTCCACTTT. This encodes CASSPKNRQSLRVRDSPLHF. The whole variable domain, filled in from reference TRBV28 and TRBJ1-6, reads DVKVTQSSRYLVKRTGEKVFLECVQDMDHENMFWYRQDPGLGLRLIYFSYDVKMKEKGDIPEGYSVSREKKERFSLILESASTNQTSMYLCASSPKNRQSLRVRDSPLHFGNGTRLTVT.

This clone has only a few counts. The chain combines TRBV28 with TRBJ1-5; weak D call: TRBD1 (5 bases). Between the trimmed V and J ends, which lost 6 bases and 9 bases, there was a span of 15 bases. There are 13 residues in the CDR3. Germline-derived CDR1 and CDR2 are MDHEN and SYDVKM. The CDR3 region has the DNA TGTGCCAGCAGACCCGCGGGGGATGGGCCCCAGCATTTT. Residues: CASRPAGDGPQHF.

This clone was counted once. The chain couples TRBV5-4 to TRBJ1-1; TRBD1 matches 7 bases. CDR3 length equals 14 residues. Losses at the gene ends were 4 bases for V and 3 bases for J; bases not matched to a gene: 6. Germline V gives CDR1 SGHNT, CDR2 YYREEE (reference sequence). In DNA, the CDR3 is TGTGCCAGCAGCATGACAGGGCGGGACACTGAAGCTTTCTTT. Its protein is CASSMTGRDTEAFF.

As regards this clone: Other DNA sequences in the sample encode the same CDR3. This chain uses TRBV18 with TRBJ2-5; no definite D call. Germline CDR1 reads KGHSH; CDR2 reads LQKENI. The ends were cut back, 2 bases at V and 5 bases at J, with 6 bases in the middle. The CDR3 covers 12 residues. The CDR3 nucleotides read TGTGCCAGCTCACCAGCCGGGGAGACCCAGTACTTC. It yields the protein CASSPAGETQYF.

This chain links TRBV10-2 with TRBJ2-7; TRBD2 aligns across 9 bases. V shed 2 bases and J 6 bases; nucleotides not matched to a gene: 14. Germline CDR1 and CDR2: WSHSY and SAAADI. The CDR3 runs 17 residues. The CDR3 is CASSERSGRPSIAEQYF. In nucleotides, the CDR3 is TGCGCCAGCAGTGAGCGAAGCGGGAGGCCCTCCATCGCCGAGCAGTACTTC.

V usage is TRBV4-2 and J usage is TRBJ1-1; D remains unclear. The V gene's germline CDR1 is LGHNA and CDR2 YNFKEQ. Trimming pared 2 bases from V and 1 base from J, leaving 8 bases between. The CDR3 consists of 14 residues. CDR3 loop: CASSQKTGNTEAFF. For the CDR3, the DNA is TGTGCCAGCAGCCAAAAGACGGGGAACACTGAAGCTTTCTTT.

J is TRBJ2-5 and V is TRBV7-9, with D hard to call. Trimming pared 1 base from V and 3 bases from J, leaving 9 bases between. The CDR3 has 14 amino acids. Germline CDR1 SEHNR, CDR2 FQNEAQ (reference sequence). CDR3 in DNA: TGTGCCAGCAGCTTAGAATGGGCAGAAGAGACCCAGTACTTC. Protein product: CASSLEWAEETQYF.

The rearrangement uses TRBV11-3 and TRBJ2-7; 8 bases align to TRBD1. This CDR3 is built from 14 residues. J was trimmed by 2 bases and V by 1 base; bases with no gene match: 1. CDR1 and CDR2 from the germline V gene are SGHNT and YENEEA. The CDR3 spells CASSLGTGPYEQYF. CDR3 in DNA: TGTGCCAGCAGCTTAGGGACAGGGCCCTACGAGCAGTACTTC.

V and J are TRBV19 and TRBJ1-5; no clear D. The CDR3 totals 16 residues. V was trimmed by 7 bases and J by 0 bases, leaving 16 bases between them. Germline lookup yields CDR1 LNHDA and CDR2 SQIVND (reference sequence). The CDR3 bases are TGTGCCAGTAACGGGAGGGTAACGGATAGCAATCAGCCCCAGCATTTT. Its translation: CASNGRVTDSNQPQHF.

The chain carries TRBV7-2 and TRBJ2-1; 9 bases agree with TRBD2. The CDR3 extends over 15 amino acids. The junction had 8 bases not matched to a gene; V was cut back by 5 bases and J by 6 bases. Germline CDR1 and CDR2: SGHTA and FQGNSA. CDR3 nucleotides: TGTGCCAGCAGCACGGGGACTAGCAAGATCAATGAGCAGTTCTTC. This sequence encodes CASSTGTSKINEQFF.

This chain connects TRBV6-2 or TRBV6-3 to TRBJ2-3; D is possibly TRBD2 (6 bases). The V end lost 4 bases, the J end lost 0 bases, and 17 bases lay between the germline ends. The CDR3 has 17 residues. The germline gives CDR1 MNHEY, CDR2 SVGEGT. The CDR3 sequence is CASSWDSHLVSTDTQYF. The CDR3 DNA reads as TGTGCCAGCAGTTGGGACTCCCACCTGGTTAGCACAGATACGCAGTATTTT.

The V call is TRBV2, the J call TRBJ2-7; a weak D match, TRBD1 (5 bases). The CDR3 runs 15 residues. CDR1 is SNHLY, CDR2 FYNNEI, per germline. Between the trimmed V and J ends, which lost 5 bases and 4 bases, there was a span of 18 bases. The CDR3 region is CASSFRQLLTYEQYF. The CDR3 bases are TGTGCCAGCAGTTTCCGACAGCTCCTAACTTACGAGCAGTACTTC.

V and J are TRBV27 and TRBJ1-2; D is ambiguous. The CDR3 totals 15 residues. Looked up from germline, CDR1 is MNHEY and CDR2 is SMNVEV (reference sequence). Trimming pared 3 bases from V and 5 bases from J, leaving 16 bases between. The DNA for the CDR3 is TGTGCCAGCAGTTTTCTCCGGGAATCGGGGTATGGCTACACCTTC. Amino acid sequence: CASSFLRESGYGYTF.